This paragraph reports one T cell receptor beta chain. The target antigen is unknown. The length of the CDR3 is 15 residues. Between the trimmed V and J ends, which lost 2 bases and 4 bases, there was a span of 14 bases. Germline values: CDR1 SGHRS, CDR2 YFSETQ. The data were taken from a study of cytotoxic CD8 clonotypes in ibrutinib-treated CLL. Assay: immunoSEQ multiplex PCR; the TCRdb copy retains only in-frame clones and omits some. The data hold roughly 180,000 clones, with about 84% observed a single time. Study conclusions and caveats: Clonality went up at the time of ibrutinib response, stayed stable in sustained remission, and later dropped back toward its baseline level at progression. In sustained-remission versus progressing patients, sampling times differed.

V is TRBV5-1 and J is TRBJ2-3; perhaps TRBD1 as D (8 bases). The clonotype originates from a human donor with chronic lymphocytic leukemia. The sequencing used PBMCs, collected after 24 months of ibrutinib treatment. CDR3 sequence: CASSFNRGGADTQYF. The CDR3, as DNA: TGCGCCAGCAGCTTTAACAGGGGGGGCGCAGATACGCAGTATTTT.